The clone carrying this T cell receptor beta chain was seen repeatedly, ten times or more. TCRdb processed the 5' RACE reads anew with MiXCR; each CDR3 protein has one entry. The profile shows fewer than 650,000 distinct CDR3 sequences, about 7% of them singletons. Every one of the donors was a healthy Caucasian. The data derive from a study of identical twins. Per germline, CDR1 SGHKS and CDR2 YYEKEE (reference sequence). This CDR3 region has 16 residues. The trim removed 0 bases at V and 3 bases at J, leaving 2 bases unmatched. This sample was shared with a second study, whose subject was yellow fever vaccine responses in identical twins.

The TCR was taken from a woman under 30 in good health. Sequencing was carried out using PBMCs. V gene TRBV5-5 combines with J gene TRBJ2-2; TRBD1 aligns across 10 bases. The CDR3 loop is CASSLAGTGDTGELFF. CDR3 bases: TGTGCCAGCAGCTTGGCCGGGACAGGGGACACCGGGGAGCTGTTTTTT.